This T cell receptor (beta chain) was sequenced for a study of cytomegalovirus exposure and HLA in healthy donors. The PCR had 60 Vbeta and 13 Jbeta primers. Using immunoSEQ multiplex PCR, the repertoire was profiled, and TCRdb retains in-frame clones only, with some absent. The sample lists 200,000 to 250,000 clones, about 83% seen once, with 1.3% in the top ten. Looked up from germline, CDR1 is SGHVS and CDR2 is FQNEAQ. The V and J ends lost 6 bases and 2 bases respectively, with 17 bases between them. The CDR3 spans 15 residues. Regarding the study as a whole: Analyses of presence/absence relied on an assumption of roughly uniform sequencing depth across donors.

Note on this clone: Its antigen is currently unknown.

Material: PBMCs. This rearrangement joins TRBV7-8 to TRBJ2-7, with TRBD2 as a possible D gene (6 bases). The clonotype was recovered from a human donor in good health. This chain's CDR3 is CASRQGGLATYEQYF. DNA of the CDR3: TGTGCCAGCAGGCAAGGAGGGTTGGCCACCTACGAGCAGTACTTC. The full variable domain, completed using reference TRBV7-8 and TRBJ2-7, is GAGVSQSPRYKVAKRGQDVALRCDPISGHVSLFWYQQALGQGPEFLTYFQNEAQLDKSGLPSDRFFAERPEGSVSTLKIQRTQQEDSAVYLCASRQGGLATYEQYFGPGTRLTVT.